The rows below give T cell receptor beta chains drawn from one sample of a study of T cell repertoires in cytomegalovirus infection. These receptors have no known antigen. TCRdb itself ran the reads through MiXCR, one entry per CDR3 protein. The data contain roughly 920,000 distinct CDR3 sequences, approximately 31% of them singletons. The source material was cultured CD8+ T cells from PBMCs, sampled from culture after CMV antigen stimulation. The receptors were sampled from a human donor in good health (CMV status not recorded). Some clones in this sample may be carry-over from other donors' samples. Both conserved end residues are part of each CDR3. D genes are given only for firm matches. Size tells how often a clone was seen (once, few, many) or the class of an expanded clone, and some rows leave it out.

D: -; J: TRBJ2-2; size: few; V: TRBV28; CDR3: CASSLILLVAPTGELFF; DNA: TGTGCCAGCAGTTTAATTTTGCTGGTAGCGCCCACCGGGGAGCTGTTTTTT
D: -; J: TRBJ2-3; size: once; V: TRBV15; CDR3: CATTQGVGTDTQYF; DNA: TGTGCCACCACCCAAGGGGTTGGCACAGATACGCAGTATTTT
D: -; J: TRBJ1-1; size: -; V: TRBV28; CDR3: CASSFIGTGMNTEAFF; DNA: TGTGCCAGCAGTTTCATTGGGACCGGGATGAATACTGAAGCTTTCTTT
D: TRBD1; J: TRBJ1-6; size: few; V: TRBV6-1; CDR3: CASSVWYRDRGHIQANSPLHF; DNA: TGTGCCAGCAGTGTATGGTACCGGGACAGGGGCCATATACAGGCAAATTCACCCCTCCACTTT
D: TRBD1; J: TRBJ2-2; size: -; V: TRBV16; CDR3: CASSPSGQAINTGELFF; DNA: TGTGCCAGCAGCCCCTCGGGACAGGCAATAAACACCGGGGAGCTGTTTTTT
D: -; J: TRBJ1-5; size: few; V: TRBV28; CDR3: CASSLRVLGEPQHF; DNA: TGTGCCAGCAGTTTAAGAGTCCTAGGGGAGCCCCAGCATTTT
D: TRBD2; J: TRBJ2-3; size: few; V: TRBV27; CDR3: CASSFLGTSGGARIDTQYF; DNA: TGTGCCAGCAGTTTCCTCGGGACTAGCGGGGGAGCGAGAATAGATACGCAGTATTTT
D: TRBD1; J: TRBJ1-1; size: many; V: TRBV7-2; CDR3: CASSPLTGYGTEAFF; DNA: TGTGCCAGCAGCCCCCTGACAGGGTACGGCACTGAAGCTTTCTTT
D: -; J: TRBJ2-2; size: few; V: TRBV24-1; CDR3: CATSDPRLAGELFF; DNA: TGTGCCACCAGTGATCCTCGACTAGCCGGGGAGCTGTTTTTT
D: -; J: TRBJ2-1; size: few; V: TRBV11-2; CDR3: CASRDWGRTTTGEQFF; DNA: TGTGCCAGCAGAGACTGGGGGAGGACAACGACGGGTGAGCAGTTCTTC
D: -; J: TRBJ2-2; size: -; V: TRBV10-2; CDR3: CASSDSLQGGYTGELFF; DNA: TGCGCCAGCAGTGATTCACTACAGGGGGGGTACACCGGGGAGCTGTTTTTT
D: TRBD2; J: TRBJ2-3; size: -; V: TRBV7-9; CDR3: CASSSSSVTSGSTDTQYF; DNA: TGTGCCAGCAGCTCCAGCAGTGTGACTAGCGGTAGCACAGATACGCAGTATTTT
D: -; J: TRBJ1-5; size: many; V: TRBV27; CDR3: CASSPGHSNQPQHF; DNA: TGTGCCAGCAGCCCAGGGCATAGCAATCAGCCCCAGCATTTT
D: TRBD2; J: TRBJ2-1; size: -; V: TRBV11-3; CDR3: CASSLGGTSVTSGNEQFF; DNA: TGTGCCAGCAGCTTAGGAGGGACTAGCGTCACTTCAGGCAATGAGCAGTTCTTC
D: -; J: TRBJ2-1; size: -; V: TRBV19; CDR3: CASSIDWIVGSGNEQFF; DNA: TGTGCCAGTAGTATAGATTGGATTGTGGGCTCGGGAAATGAGCAGTTCTTC
D: TRBD1; J: TRBJ1-1; size: few; V: TRBV20-1; CDR3: CSARTPDRGMNTEAFF; DNA: TGCAGTGCTAGAACCCCCGACAGGGGTATGAACACTGAAGCTTTCTTT
D: -; J: TRBJ2-3; size: few; V: TRBV28; CDR3: CASSKTGSSTDTQYF; DNA: TGTGCCAGCAGTAAAACAGGGTCTAGCACAGATACGCAGTATTTT
D: -; J: TRBJ1-1; size: few; V: TRBV7-6; CDR3: CASSTRGVRNTEAFF; DNA: TGTGCCAGCAGCACTAGGGGTGTAAGGAACACTGAAGCTTTCTTT
D: TRBD2; J: TRBJ2-1; size: -; V: TRBV4-3; CDR3: CASSQEAGLAPNEQFF; DNA: TGCGCCAGCAGCCAAGAAGCGGGACTAGCTCCGAATGAGCAGTTCTTC
D: -; J: TRBJ1-5; size: -; V: TRBV15; CDR3: CATSIPGGNQPQHF; DNA: TGTGCCACCAGCATACCCGGGGGGAATCAGCCCCAGCATTTT
D: TRBD2; J: TRBJ2-3; size: -; V: TRBV7-6; CDR3: CASSLGRLAGGPTQYF; DNA: TGTGCCAGCAGCTTAGGAAGGCTAGCGGGGGGACCTACGCAGTATTTT
D: TRBD2; J: TRBJ2-1; size: -; V: TRBV19; CDR3: CASSIESLAGGNDEQFF; DNA: TGTGCCAGTAGTATAGAGTCCTTAGCGGGGGGGAATGATGAGCAGTTCTTC
D: -; J: TRBJ2-7; size: few; V: TRBV7-9; CDR3: CASSLAGAGDEQYF; DNA: TGTGCCAGCAGCCTAGCAGGGGCTGGTGACGAGCAGTACTTC
D: -; J: TRBJ2-1; size: few; V: TRBV4-1; CDR3: CASSQDRNPNEQFF; DNA: TGCGCCAGCAGCCAAGATAGGAACCCTAATGAGCAGTTCTTC
D: TRBD2; J: TRBJ2-1; size: -; V: TRBV29-1; CDR3: CSVPGERGEYNEQFF; DNA: TGCAGCGTGCCCGGGGAGCGGGGGGAATACAATGAGCAGTTCTTC
D: -; J: TRBJ2-6; size: -; V: TRBV7-6; CDR3: CASSSRKGANVLTF; DNA: TGTGCCAGCAGCTCCCGCAAAGGGGCCAACGTCCTGACTTTC
D: -; J: TRBJ1-5; size: -; V: TRBV7-2; CDR3: CASSPVGGGSNQPQHF; DNA: TGTGCCAGCAGCCCCGTGGGGGGAGGGAGCAATCAGCCCCAGCATTTT
D: -; J: TRBJ1-5; size: few; V: TRBV19; CDR3: CASRHPGDSNQPQHF; DNA: TGTGCCAGTAGACACCCAGGGGATAGCAATCAGCCCCAGCATTTT
D: -; J: TRBJ1-1; size: few; V: TRBV4-2; CDR3: CASSQLHGAGHSNTEAFF; DNA: TGTGCCAGCAGCCAACTCCACGGGGCAGGACATTCGAACACTGAAGCTTTCTTT
D: -; J: TRBJ1-4; size: -; V: TRBV29-1; CDR3: CSVETESREKLFF; DNA: TGCAGCGTTGAAACAGAGTCCCGAGAAAAACTGTTTTTT
D: TRBD1; J: TRBJ1-4; size: many; V: TRBV19; CDR3: CASSPRDRGNEKLFF; DNA: TGTGCCAGCAGCCCCCGGGACAGGGGTAATGAAAAACTGTTTTTT
D: -; J: TRBJ1-5; size: few; V: TRBV19; CDR3: CASSIGIGTQDQPQHF; DNA: TGTGCCAGTAGTATTGGGATCGGGACACAAGATCAGCCCCAGCATTTT
D: -; J: TRBJ2-1; size: few; V: TRBV4-1; CDR3: CASSHRDTTISYNEQFF; DNA: TGCGCCAGCAGCCATCGGGACACCACTATTTCCTACAATGAGCAGTTCTTC
D: TRBD2; J: TRBJ2-1; size: -; V: TRBV19; CDR3: CASSIGLARLGGEQFF; DNA: TGTGCCAGTAGTATAGGACTAGCGAGGCTCGGTGGTGAGCAGTTCTTC
D: -; J: TRBJ2-2; size: few; V: TRBV6-6; CDR3: CASTGSTTGELFF; DNA: TGTGCCAGCACTGGGAGTACGACCGGGGAGCTGTTTTTT
D: -; J: TRBJ2-3; size: -; V: TRBV6-2/TRBV6-3; CDR3: CASSYPVEVDTQYF; DNA: TGTGCCAGCAGTTATCCGGTGGAGGTGGATACGCAGTATTTT
D: TRBD1; J: TRBJ2-5; size: few; V: TRBV29-1; CDR3: CSVGQGRKTQYF; DNA: TGCAGCGTTGGACAGGGGAGAAAGACCCAGTACTTC
D: -; J: TRBJ2-5; size: -; V: TRBV5-6; CDR3: CASSFGYQETQYF; DNA: TGTGCCAGCAGCTTCGGTTACCAAGAGACCCAGTACTTC
D: TRBD2; J: TRBJ2-3; size: -; V: TRBV11-2; CDR3: CASSWGGLETDTQYF; DNA: TGTGCCAGCAGCTGGGGGGGACTGGAGACAGATACGCAGTATTTT
D: -; J: TRBJ2-5; size: -; V: TRBV18; CDR3: CASSPPEAETQYF; DNA: TGTGCCAGCTCACCACCCGAGGCGGAGACCCAGTACTTC
D: -; J: TRBJ2-3; size: few; V: TRBV10-2; CDR3: CASSEFTDTQYF; DNA: TGCGCCAGCAGTGAGTTCACAGATACGCAGTATTTT
D: -; J: TRBJ2-7; size: -; V: TRBV15; CDR3: CATSSARTYEQYF; DNA: TGTGCCACCAGCAGTGCCCGGACGTACGAGCAGTACTTC
D: -; J: TRBJ2-2; size: -; V: TRBV11-3; CDR3: CASSARLNTGELFF; DNA: TGTGCCAGCAGCGCCCGACTGAACACCGGGGAGCTGTTTTTT
D: -; J: TRBJ2-3; size: many; V: TRBV6-1; CDR3: CASSPFGGGTDTQYF; DNA: TGTGCCAGCAGCCCCTTTGGGGGCGGCACAGATACGCAGTATTTT
D: -; J: TRBJ2-7; size: few; V: TRBV5-6; CDR3: CASSLWASYEQYF; DNA: TGTGCCAGCAGCTTGTGGGCGTCCTACGAGCAGTACTTC
D: -; J: TRBJ1-2; size: few; V: TRBV15; CDR3: CATSKPADRTYGYTF; DNA: TGTGCCACCAGCAAACCGGCCGACAGGACCTATGGCTACACCTTC
D: -; J: TRBJ2-7; size: -; V: TRBV13; CDR3: CASKFSGRPHEQYF; DNA: TGTGCCAGCAAATTCTCTGGGAGGCCCCACGAGCAGTACTTC